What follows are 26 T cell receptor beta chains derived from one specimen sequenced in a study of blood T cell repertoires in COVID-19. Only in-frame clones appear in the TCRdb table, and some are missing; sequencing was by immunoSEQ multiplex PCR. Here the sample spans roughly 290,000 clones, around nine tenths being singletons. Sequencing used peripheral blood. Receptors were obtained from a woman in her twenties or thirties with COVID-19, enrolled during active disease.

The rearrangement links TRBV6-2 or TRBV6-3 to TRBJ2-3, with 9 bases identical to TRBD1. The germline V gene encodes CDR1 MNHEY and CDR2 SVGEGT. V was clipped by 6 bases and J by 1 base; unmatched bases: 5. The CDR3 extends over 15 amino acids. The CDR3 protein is CASSPGQGRTDTQYF. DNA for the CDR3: TGTGCCAGCAGCCCGGGACAGGGTCGCACAGATACGCAGTATTTT.

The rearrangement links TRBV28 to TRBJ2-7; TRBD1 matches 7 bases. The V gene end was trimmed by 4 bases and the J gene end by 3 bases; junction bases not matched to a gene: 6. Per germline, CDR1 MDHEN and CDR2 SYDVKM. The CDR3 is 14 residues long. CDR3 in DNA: TGTGCCAGCAGTTCCACAAGACAGGGCTACGAGCAGTACTTC. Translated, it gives CASSSTRQGYEQYF. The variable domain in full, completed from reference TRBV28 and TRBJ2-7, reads DVKVTQSSRYLVKRTGEKVFLECVQDMDHENMFWYRQDPGLGLRLIYFSYDVKMKEKGDIPEGYSVSREKKERFSLILESASTNQTSMYLCASSSTRQGYEQYFGPGTRLTVT.

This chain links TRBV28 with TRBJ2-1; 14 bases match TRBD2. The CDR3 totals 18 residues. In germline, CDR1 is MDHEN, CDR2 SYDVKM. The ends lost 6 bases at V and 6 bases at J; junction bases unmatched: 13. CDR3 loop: CASSGGLAGVSPSNEQFF. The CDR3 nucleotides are TGTGCCAGCAGCGGGGGACTAGCGGGAGTAAGTCCCTCCAATGAGCAGTTCTTC.

CDR3 bases: TGTGCCAGCAGCTTAGCGGGCGGACAGGGGGTTAAAGCCGGGGAGCTGTTTTTT. Translating it yields CASSLAGGQGVKAGELFF. V is TRBV11-2 and J is TRBJ2-2, with 10 bases aligning to TRBD1. Losses at the gene ends were 1 base for V and 6 bases for J; bases not matched to a gene: 11. Germline CDR1 reads SGHAT; CDR2 reads FQNNGV. CDR3 length equals 18 residues. The whole variable domain, remainder taken from reference TRBV11-2 and TRBJ2-2, is EAGVAQSPRYKIIEKRQSVAFWCNPISGHATLYWYQQILGQGPKLLIQFQNNGVVDDSQLPKDRFSAERLKGVDSTLKIQPAKLEDSAVYLCASSLAGGQGVKAGELFFGEGSRLTVL.

DNA for the CDR3: TGTGCCAGCAGCGTAGAAAAACTAGCCGCCAGCTCCTACGAGCAGTACTTC. The encoded protein is CASSVEKLAASSYEQYF. The chain employs TRBV7-2 and TRBJ2-7; D is possibly TRBD2 (6 bases). Germline-derived CDR1 and CDR2 are SGHTA and FQGNSA. The length of the CDR3 is 17 residues. Trimming removed 5 bases from V and 0 bases from J, with 20 bases in between.

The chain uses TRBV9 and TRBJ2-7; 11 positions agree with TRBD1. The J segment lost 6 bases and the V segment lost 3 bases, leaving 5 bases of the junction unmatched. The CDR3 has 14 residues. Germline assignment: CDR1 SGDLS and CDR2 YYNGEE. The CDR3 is CASSAGQGALEQYF. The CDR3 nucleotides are TGTGCCAGCAGCGCCGGACAGGGGGCTCTCGAGCAGTACTTC.

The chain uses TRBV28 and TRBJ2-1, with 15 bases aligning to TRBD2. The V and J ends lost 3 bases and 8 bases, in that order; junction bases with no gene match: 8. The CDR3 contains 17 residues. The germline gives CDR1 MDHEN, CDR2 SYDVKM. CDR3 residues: CASSLRTSGRASHEQFF. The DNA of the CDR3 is TGTGCCAGCAGTTTGCGGACTAGCGGGAGGGCCTCCCATGAGCAGTTCTTC.

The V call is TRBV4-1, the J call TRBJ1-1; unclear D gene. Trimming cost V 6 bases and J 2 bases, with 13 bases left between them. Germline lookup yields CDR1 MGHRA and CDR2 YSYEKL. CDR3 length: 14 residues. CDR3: CASRSEGFNTEAFF. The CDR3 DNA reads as TGCGCCAGCAGGTCGGAGGGATTCAACACTGAAGCTTTCTTT.

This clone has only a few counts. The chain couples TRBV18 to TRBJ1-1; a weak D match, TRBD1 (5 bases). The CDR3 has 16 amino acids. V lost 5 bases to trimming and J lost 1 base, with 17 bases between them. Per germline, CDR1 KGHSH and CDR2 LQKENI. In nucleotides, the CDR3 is TGTGCCAGCTCATCCTTGGAGGGGTGGGGGAACACTGAAGCTTTCTTT. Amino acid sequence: CASSSLEGWGNTEAFF. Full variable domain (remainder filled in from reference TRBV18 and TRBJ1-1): NAGVMQNPRHLVRRRGQEARLRCSPMKGHSHVYWYRQLPEEGLKFMVYLQKENIIDESGMPKERFSAEFPKEGPSILRIQQVVRGDSAAYFCASSSLEGWGNTEAFFGQGTRLTVV.

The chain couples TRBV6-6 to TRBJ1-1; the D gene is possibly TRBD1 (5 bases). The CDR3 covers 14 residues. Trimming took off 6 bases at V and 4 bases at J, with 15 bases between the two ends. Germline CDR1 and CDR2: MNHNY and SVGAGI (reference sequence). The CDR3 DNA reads TGTGCCAGCAGCAACCCGACAGAATTCACTGAAGCTTTCTTT. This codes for CASSNPTEFTEAFF.

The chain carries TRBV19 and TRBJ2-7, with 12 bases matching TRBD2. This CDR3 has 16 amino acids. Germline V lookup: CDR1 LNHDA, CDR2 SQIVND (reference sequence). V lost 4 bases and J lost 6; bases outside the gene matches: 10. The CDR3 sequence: CASSTGTSGRFGEQYF. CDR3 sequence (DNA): TGTGCCAGTAGTACGGGCACTAGCGGGAGGTTCGGCGAGCAGTACTTC.

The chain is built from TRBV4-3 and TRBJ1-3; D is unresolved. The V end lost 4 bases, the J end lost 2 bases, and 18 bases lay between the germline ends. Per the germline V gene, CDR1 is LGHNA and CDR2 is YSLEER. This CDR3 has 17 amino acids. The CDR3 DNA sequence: TGCGCCAGCAGCCGCCAAGCGTCCCCTAACACTGGAAACACCATATATTTT. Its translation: CASSRQASPNTGNTIYF.

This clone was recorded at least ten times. The CDR3 spells CASRGTTVNTEAFF. Written as DNA, the CDR3 is TGTGCCAGCAGGGGTACGACAGTTAACACTGAAGCTTTCTTT. This chain uses TRBV6-5 with TRBJ1-1, with a tentative D call TRBD1 (5 bases). CDR1 and CDR2 (germline): MNHEY, SVGAGI. CDR3 length: 14 residues. V was clipped by 6 bases and J by 2 bases, with 13 bases between them.

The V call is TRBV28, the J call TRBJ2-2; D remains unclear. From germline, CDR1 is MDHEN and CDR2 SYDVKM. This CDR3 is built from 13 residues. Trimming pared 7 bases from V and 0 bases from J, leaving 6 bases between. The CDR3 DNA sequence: TGTGCCAGCACGAGTACGAACACCGGGGAGCTGTTTTTT. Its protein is CASTSTNTGELFF.

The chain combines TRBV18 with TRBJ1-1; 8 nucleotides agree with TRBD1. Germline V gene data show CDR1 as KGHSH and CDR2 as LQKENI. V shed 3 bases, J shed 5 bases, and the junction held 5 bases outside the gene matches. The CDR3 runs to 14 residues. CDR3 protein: CASSPGQGWTEAFF. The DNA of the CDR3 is TGTGCCAGCTCACCCGGACAGGGTTGGACTGAAGCTTTCTTT.

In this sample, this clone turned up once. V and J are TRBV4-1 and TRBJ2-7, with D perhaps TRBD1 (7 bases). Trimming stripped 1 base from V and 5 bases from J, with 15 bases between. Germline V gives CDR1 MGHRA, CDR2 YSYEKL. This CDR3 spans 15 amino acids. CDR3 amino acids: CASSQGRDRYNEQYF. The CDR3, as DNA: TGCGCCAGCAGCCAAGGGCGGGACAGATACAACGAGCAGTACTTC.

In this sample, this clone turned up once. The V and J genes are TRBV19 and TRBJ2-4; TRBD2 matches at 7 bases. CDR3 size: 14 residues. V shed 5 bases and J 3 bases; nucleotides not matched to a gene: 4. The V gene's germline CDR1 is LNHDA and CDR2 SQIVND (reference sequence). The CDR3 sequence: CASSLAGLKNIQYF. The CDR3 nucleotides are TGTGCCAGTAGTTTAGCGGGTCTCAAAAACATTCAGTACTTC.

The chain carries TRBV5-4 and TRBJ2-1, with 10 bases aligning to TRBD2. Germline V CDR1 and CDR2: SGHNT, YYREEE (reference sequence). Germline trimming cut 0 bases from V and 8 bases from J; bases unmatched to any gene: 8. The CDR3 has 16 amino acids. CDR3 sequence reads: CASSLELAGLGDEQFF. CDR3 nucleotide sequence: TGTGCCAGCAGCTTGGAACTAGCGGGACTAGGGGATGAGCAGTTCTTC.

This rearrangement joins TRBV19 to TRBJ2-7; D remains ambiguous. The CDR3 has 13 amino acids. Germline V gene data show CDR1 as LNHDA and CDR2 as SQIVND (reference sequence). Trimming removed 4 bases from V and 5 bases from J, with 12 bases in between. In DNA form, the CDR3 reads TGTGCCAGTAGTAGCGGCCTAAGGAACGAGCAGTACTTC. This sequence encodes CASSSGLRNEQYF.

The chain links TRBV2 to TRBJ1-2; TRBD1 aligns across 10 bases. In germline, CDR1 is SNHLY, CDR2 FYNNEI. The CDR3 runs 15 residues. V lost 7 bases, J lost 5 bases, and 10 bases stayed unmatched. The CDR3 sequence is CASTGTGAAPYGYTF. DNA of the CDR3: TGTGCCAGCACCGGGACAGGGGCCGCCCCGTATGGCTACACCTTC.

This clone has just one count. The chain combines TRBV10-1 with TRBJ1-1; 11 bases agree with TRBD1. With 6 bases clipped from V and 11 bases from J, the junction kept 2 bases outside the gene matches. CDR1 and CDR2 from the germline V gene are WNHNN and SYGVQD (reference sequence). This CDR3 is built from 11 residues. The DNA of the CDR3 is TGCGCCAGCAGCGGGGACAGGGGGGCTTTCTTT. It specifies CASSGDRGAFF.

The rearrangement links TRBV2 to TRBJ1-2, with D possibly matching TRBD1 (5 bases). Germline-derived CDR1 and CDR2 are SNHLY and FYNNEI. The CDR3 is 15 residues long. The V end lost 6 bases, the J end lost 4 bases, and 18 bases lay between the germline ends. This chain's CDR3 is CASRSWGRGSYGYTF. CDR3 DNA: TGTGCCAGCAGGAGCTGGGGCCGAGGAAGCTATGGCTACACCTTC.

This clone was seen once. This chain's CDR3 is CASSYTPTGEQYF. DNA for the CDR3: TGTGCCAGCAGTTACACGCCGACGGGCGAGCAGTACTTC. The chain carries TRBV6-5 and TRBJ2-7; no clear D gene. Per germline, CDR1 MNHEY and CDR2 SVGAGI. CDR3 length: 13 amino acids. Trimming shortened V by 2 bases and J by 6 bases, and 11 bases separated the two germline ends.

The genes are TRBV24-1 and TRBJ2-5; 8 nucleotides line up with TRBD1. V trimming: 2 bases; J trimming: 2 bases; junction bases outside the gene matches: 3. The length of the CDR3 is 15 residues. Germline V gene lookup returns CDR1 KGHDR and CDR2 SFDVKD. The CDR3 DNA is TGTGCCACCAGTGATTCAGGGGGCGGGCAAGAGACCCAGTACTTC. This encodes CATSDSGGGQETQYF.

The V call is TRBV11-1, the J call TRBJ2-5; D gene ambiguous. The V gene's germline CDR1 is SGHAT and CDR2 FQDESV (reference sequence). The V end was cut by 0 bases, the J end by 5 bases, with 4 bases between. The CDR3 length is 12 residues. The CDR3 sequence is CASSLARETQYF. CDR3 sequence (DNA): TGTGCCAGCAGCTTAGCTCGGGAGACCCAGTACTTC.

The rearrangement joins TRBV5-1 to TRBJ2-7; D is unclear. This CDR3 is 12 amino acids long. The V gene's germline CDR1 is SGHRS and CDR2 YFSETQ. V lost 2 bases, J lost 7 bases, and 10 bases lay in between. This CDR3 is CASSFANGEQYF. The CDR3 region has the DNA TGCGCCAGCAGCTTCGCCAACGGGGAGCAGTACTTC.